This T cell receptor (beta chain) was found in a study of identical twins. A single record per CDR3 protein comes from TCRdb applying MiXCR to the 5' RACE reads. Counted here are around 250,000 distinct CDR3 sequences, roughly an eighth occurring once; the ten biggest clones make up roughly 4%. Only healthy Caucasians were included as donors. This clonotype appeared a few times. An end of the junction differs from the germline gene, which may be a read error. CDR1 and CDR2 (germline): SSHAT, FNYEAQ (reference sequence). The length of the CDR3 is 14 residues. This same sample was also taken into another study, of yellow fever vaccine responses in identical twins.

This chain connects TRBV7-7 to TRBJ2-5, with TRBD2 matching 8 bases. Input material: memory (CD45RO+) T cells sorted from blood. The TCR was taken from a young woman in good health. The CDR3 sequence is CASSAGGKSETQYF. The CDR3 bases are TGTGCTAGCAGCGCGGGAGGCAAATCGGAGACCCAGTACTTC.